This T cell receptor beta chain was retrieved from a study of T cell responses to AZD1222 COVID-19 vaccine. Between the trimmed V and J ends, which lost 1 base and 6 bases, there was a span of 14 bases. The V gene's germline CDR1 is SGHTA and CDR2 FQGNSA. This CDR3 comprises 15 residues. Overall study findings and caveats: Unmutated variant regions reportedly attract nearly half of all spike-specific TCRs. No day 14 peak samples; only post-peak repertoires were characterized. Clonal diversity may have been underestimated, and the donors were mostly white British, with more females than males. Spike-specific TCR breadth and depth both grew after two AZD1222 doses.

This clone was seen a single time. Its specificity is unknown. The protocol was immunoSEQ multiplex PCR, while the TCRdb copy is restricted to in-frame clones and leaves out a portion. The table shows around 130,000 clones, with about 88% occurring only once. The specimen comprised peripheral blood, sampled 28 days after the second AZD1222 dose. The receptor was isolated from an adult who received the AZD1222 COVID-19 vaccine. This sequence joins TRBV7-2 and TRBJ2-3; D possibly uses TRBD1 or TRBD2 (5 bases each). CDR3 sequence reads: CASSLVSGGRDTQYF. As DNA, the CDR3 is TGTGCCAGCAGCTTAGTGAGTGGGGGTCGGGATACGCAGTATTTT.